Sequencing of this T cell receptor (beta chain) was carried out in a study of beta chain features in type 1 diabetes. The study reverse transcribed the entire isolated RNA, so it sequenced expressed TCRB transcripts. The method was immunoSEQ multiplex PCR; TCRdb's version includes in-frame clones alone and lacks a portion of them. This sample has some 640,000 clones, with over 13% found just once. Study-wide findings and caveats: Individuals with type 1 diabetes displayed fewer insertions and more deletions at VDJ junctions. For patients, the naive, central memory and Treg TCRB repertoires appeared more alike than for healthy donors. It was possible that PCR favored shorter templates, equally so in patients and controls. Moderate but significant shortening of TCRB CDR3s was recorded in all four CD4+ subsets from Type 1 diabetes patients.

The CDR3 loop spans 13 amino acids. Germline-derived CDR1 and CDR2 are MGHDK and SYGVNS. About this clone itself: The antigen is unknown.

The chain is built from TRBV25-1 and TRBJ2-5, with 8 nucleotides matching TRBD2. The better agreement between TRBJ2-7 and the DNA end casts doubt on the J call. Material for sequencing was naive CD4+ T cells from blood. The TCR sequence derives from a man aged 18 to 35 with type 1 diabetes. The CDR3 bases are TGTGCCAGCAGCATCAACGGGAGGGCCGAGCAGTACTTC. It encodes CASSINGRAEQYF.